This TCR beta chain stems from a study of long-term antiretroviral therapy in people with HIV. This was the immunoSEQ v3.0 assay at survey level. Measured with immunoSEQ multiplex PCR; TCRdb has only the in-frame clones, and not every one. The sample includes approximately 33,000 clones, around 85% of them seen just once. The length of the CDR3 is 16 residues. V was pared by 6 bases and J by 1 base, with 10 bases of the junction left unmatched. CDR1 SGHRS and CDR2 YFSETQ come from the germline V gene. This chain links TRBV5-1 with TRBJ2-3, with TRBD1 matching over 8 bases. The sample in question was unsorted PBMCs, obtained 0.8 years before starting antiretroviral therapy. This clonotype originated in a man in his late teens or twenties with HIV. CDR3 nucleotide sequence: TGCGCCAGCACCTCCCCCTCGGGACAGGGCACAGATACGCAGTATTTT. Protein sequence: CASTSPSGQGTDTQYF.